One and the same sample provided the 28 T cell receptor beta chains below, sequenced in a study of T cell changes during pregnancy in multiple sclerosis. Produced via immunoSEQ multiplex PCR; TCRdb's table is partial and in-frame only. This table has about 30,000 clones, 75% to 95% appearing once. The material was CD8+ T cells from peripheral blood mononuclear cells, obtained before pregnancy. Every receptor here comes from a female donor with multiple sclerosis, enrolled in a pregnancy study.

The chain combines TRBV6-5 with TRBJ1-1; no firm D call. Looked up from germline, CDR1 is MNHEY and CDR2 is SVGAGI. The V end was cut by 0 bases, the J end by 5 bases, with 4 bases between. The CDR3 extends over 12 amino acids. Here the CDR3 reads CASSYSRTEAFF. CDR3 sequence (DNA): TGTGCCAGCAGTTACTCGAGGACTGAAGCTTTCTTT.

This chain joins TRBV6-1 and TRBJ2-5; TRBD2 agrees at 8 bases. CDR1 and CDR2 (germline): MNHNS, SASEGT. The ends lost 5 bases at V and 5 bases at J; junction bases unmatched: 7. The CDR3 has 14 amino acids. CDR3 protein: CASSLLAEGETQYF. In DNA form, the CDR3 reads TGTGCCAGCAGTTTACTAGCGGAGGGGGAGACCCAGTACTTC.

This chain links TRBV11-1 with TRBJ2-7; 10 bases are shared with TRBD2. The CDR3 spans 15 residues. Germline V CDR1 and CDR2: SGHAT, FQDESV (reference sequence). J was trimmed by 4 bases and V by 2 bases; bases with no gene match: 5. CDR3 nucleotides: TGTGCCAGCAGCTTAAGAGCGGGAGGGCCGTACGAGCAGTACTTC. Amino acids: CASSLRAGGPYEQYF.

This rearrangement joins TRBV5-1 to TRBJ2-5, with 12 bases lining up with TRBD2. The J call is uncertain, as TRBJ2-7 better fits the DNA end. The CDR3 has 15 amino acids. The V gene's germline CDR1 is SGHRS and CDR2 YFSETQ. The CDR3 protein is CASSATSGSIYEQYF. DNA of the CDR3: TGCGCCAGCAGCGCGACTAGCGGGAGTATTTACGAGCAGTACTTC.

This chain connects TRBV25-1 to TRBJ1-5; no reliable D call. Trimming removed 3 bases from V and 3 bases from J, with 12 bases in between. The CDR3 is made up of 15 amino acids. Germline V gene sequence: CDR1 MGHDK, CDR2 SYGVNS. The CDR3 DNA sequence: TGTGCCAGCAGTGATAGGAACAGCCCCAATCAGCCCCAGCATTTT. Its translation is CASSDRNSPNQPQHF.

This chain uses TRBV11-3 with TRBJ2-7; the D gene is possibly TRBD1 (5 bases). CDR3 length equals 17 residues. V was shortened by 3 bases and J by 3 bases, with 21 bases between the two germline ends. Per the germline V gene, CDR1 is SGHNT and CDR2 is YENEEA. CDR3 residues: CASSFGRDSLILYEQYF. CDR3 DNA: TGTGCCAGCAGCTTTGGACGCGACAGCCTGATCCTCTACGAGCAGTACTTC.

The J gene is TRBJ2-3, the V gene TRBV5-1, with 9 bases lining up with TRBD1. This CDR3 has 15 amino acids. Germline assignment: CDR1 SGHRS and CDR2 YFSETQ. The junction had 8 bases not matched to a gene; V was cut back by 3 bases and J by 6 bases. The CDR3 nucleotides read TGCGCCAGCAGCTCAACAGGGGGCCGGTTGGATACGCAGTATTTT. It encodes CASSSTGGRLDTQYF.

This chain connects TRBV11-3 to TRBJ1-3; the match to TRBD1 covers 8 bases. There are 15 residues in the CDR3. V was clipped by 5 bases and J by 4 bases; unmatched bases: 7. From germline, CDR1 is SGHNT and CDR2 YENEEA. Here the CDR3 DNA reads TGTGCCAGCAGCCGAACAGGGGGGAACGGAAACACCATATATTTT. It yields the protein CASSRTGGNGNTIYF.

This clone is labeled medium-sized. This rearrangement joins TRBV7-2 to TRBJ2-1; the match to TRBD2 covers 9 bases. This CDR3 is 16 amino acids long. Looked up from germline, CDR1 is SGHTA and CDR2 is FQGNSA. The V gene end was trimmed by 5 bases and the J gene end by 3 bases; junction bases not matched to a gene: 8. In nucleotides, the CDR3 is TGTGCCAGCAGCCCCCGACTAGCGGAACTCTACAATGAGCAGTTCTTC. This encodes CASSPRLAELYNEQFF.

The chain is built from TRBV9 and TRBJ2-1; weak D call: TRBD1 (6 bases). Trimming took 0 bases from V and 5 from J, leaving 15 bases between them. Germline V gives CDR1 SGDLS, CDR2 YYNGEE. This CDR3 has 16 residues. Written as DNA, the CDR3 is TGTGCCAGCAGCGTAGAAGTCCAGGGGCGAGACAATGAGCAGTTCTTC. Residues: CASSVEVQGRDNEQFF. Looking up the rest from reference TRBV9 and TRBJ2-1 gives the full variable domain: DSGVTQTPKHLITATGQRVTLRCSPRSGDLSVYWYQQSLDQGLQFLIQYYNGEERAKGNILERFSAQQFPDLHSELNLSSLELGDSALYFCASSVEVQGRDNEQFFGPGTRLTVL.

The chain uses TRBV28 and TRBJ2-7, with 7 bases fitting TRBD2. V lost 2 bases and J lost 6; bases outside the gene matches: 7. Germline V gives CDR1 MDHEN, CDR2 SYDVKM. The CDR3 loop spans 14 amino acids. The CDR3 DNA follows: TGTGCCAGCAGTTTAGGGCCCAGGGAGGGCGAGCAGTACTTC. This sequence encodes CASSLGPREGEQYF.

Written as DNA, the CDR3 is TGTGCCAGCAGTGGGACTAGCAGTAACGACTACGAGCAGTACTTC. Amino acids: CASSGTSSNDYEQYF. V gene TRBV27 combines with J gene TRBJ2-7, with 9 bases lining up with TRBD2. Germline trimming cut 5 bases from V and 3 bases from J; bases unmatched to any gene: 8. The germline gives CDR1 MNHEY, CDR2 SMNVEV (reference sequence). This CDR3 has 15 residues.

This clone was detected once. This rearrangement joins TRBV13 to TRBJ2-5; 7 positions agree with TRBD1. The V gene's germline CDR1 is PRHDT and CDR2 FYEKMQ (reference sequence). This CDR3 has 15 amino acids. Trimming at V came to 6 bases and at J to 2 bases, leaving 9 bases not matched to a gene. CDR3 region: CASRHTGTEQETQYF. DNA for the CDR3: TGTGCCAGCAGGCATACGGGGACAGAACAAGAGACCCAGTACTTC. The full variable domain, completed using reference TRBV13 and TRBJ2-5, is AAGVIQSPRHLIKEKRETATLKCYPIPRHDTVYWYQQGPGQDPQFLISFYEKMQSDKGSIPDRFSAQQFSDYHSELNMSSLELGDSALYFCASRHTGTEQETQYFGPGTRLLVL.

The genes are TRBV7-3 and TRBJ2-2; no reliable D call. Germline V CDR1 and CDR2: SGHTA, FQGTGA. V was pared by 5 bases and J by 4 bases, with 14 bases between. The CDR3 is 15 amino acids. CDR3 nucleotides: TGTGCCAGCAGCGTCTGGCGGCGAGGCACCGGGGAGCTGTTTTTT. Translating it yields CASSVWRRGTGELFF.

The chain has TRBV11-2 and TRBJ1-4; D is ambiguous. The CDR3 loop spans 14 amino acids. The germline CDR1 and CDR2 sequences are SGHAT and FQNNGV. Trimming cost V 2 bases and J 7 bases, with 11 bases left between them. The CDR3 DNA reads TGTGCCAGCAGCTTAAACGCAGTTACTGAAAAACTGTTTTTT. Translation: CASSLNAVTEKLFF.

This rearrangement joins TRBV29-1 to TRBJ2-2; 8 bases align to TRBD1. CDR1 is SQVTM and CDR2 is ANQGSEA in the germline V gene. This CDR3 contains 15 residues. The V and J ends lost 0 bases and 3 bases, in that order; junction bases with no gene match: 3. CDR3 residues: CSVEDRTGYTGELFF. As DNA, the CDR3 is TGCAGCGTTGAAGATCGGACAGGGTACACCGGGGAGCTGTTTTTT.

This chain joins TRBV7-6 and TRBJ2-7, with a possible D match to TRBD2 (5 bases). CDR1 and CDR2 (germline): SGHVS, FNYEAQ. The CDR3 runs to 13 residues. The germline V and J ends were trimmed by 5 bases and 5 bases, with 13 bases remaining between them. The CDR3 sequence: CASSTPGEHEQYF. For the CDR3, the DNA is TGTGCCAGCAGCACTCCCGGGGAACACGAGCAGTACTTC.

This clone appeared a few times. The gene calls are TRBV6-4 and TRBJ1-1; a possible D gene is TRBD1 (5 bases). This CDR3 is 15 amino acids long. In germline, CDR1 is MRHNA, CDR2 SNTAGT. The germline V and J ends were trimmed by 4 bases and 4 bases, with 16 bases remaining between them. The CDR3, as DNA: TGTGCCAGCAGTGTTGCAGCGGGGACGGTCACTGAAGCTTTCTTT. Its protein product is CASSVAAGTVTEAFF.

J is TRBJ1-2 and V is TRBV5-6; the D is unclear. V was clipped by 4 bases and J by 4 bases, with 17 bases between them. The CDR3 contains 15 residues. Looked up from germline, CDR1 is SGHDT and CDR2 is YYEEEE. CDR3 region: CASSGGEGGIYGYTF. In DNA, the CDR3 is TGTGCCAGCAGCGGCGGGGAGGGCGGAATCTATGGCTACACCTTC.

The gene calls are TRBV5-1 and TRBJ2-6, with TRBD2 identical over 14 bases. The CDR3 totals 19 residues. Germline V gives CDR1 SGHRS, CDR2 YFSETQ. After removal of 4 bases from V and 0 bases from J, the junction contained 6 bases not matched to a gene. The CDR3 sequence is CASSLLGLAGASGANVLTF. CDR3 nucleotide sequence: TGCGCCAGCAGCCTATTGGGACTAGCGGGAGCCTCTGGGGCCAACGTCCTGACTTTC.

The V call is TRBV2, the J call TRBJ2-2; D is perhaps TRBD2 (5 bases). Germline V gene lookup returns CDR1 SNHLY and CDR2 FYNNEI. The V end lost 2 bases, the J end lost 1 base, and 11 bases lay between the germline ends. The CDR3 length is 16 residues. The CDR3 sequence is CASSELPSRNTGELFF. The DNA for the CDR3 is TGTGCCAGCAGTGAATTACCTAGCAGGAACACCGGGGAGCTGTTTTTT. Full variable domain (outside the CDR3, taken from reference TRBV2 and TRBJ2-2): EPEVTQTPSHQVTQMGQEVILRCVPISNHLYFYWYRQILGQKVEFLVSFYNNEISEKSEIFDDQFSVERPDGSNFTLKIRSTKLEDSAMYFCASSELPSRNTGELFFGEGSRLTVL.

This clone was found once. V is TRBV6-6 and J is TRBJ2-7, with D maybe TRBD1 (5 bases). CDR1 is MNHNY and CDR2 is SVGAGI in the germline V gene (reference sequence). The CDR3 loop spans 13 amino acids. The ends were cut back, 7 bases at V and 5 bases at J, with 15 bases in the middle. The CDR3 reads CASNEKGYNEQYF. CDR3 sequence (DNA): TGTGCCAGCAACGAAAAGGGGTACAACGAGCAGTACTTC.

By sample share, this clone is medium-sized. J is TRBJ2-1 and V is TRBV6-4, with TRBD2 matching over 10 bases. Per germline, CDR1 MRHNA and CDR2 SNTAGT. The CDR3 extends over 15 amino acids. The junction had 1 base not matched to a gene; V was cut back by 2 bases and J by 3 bases. CDR3 nucleotides: TGTGCCAGCAGTGACGGACTAGCGGACTACAATGAGCAGTTCTTC. The encoded protein is CASSDGLADYNEQFF.

The gene calls are TRBV4-1 and TRBJ1-2, with D possibly matching TRBD1 (6 bases). With 5 bases removed from V and 6 bases from J, the gap between germline ends came to 7 bases. The CDR3 is 11 amino acids. Germline CDR1 MGHRA, CDR2 YSYEKL. CDR3 amino acids: CASSTGNGYTF. CDR3 nucleotides: TGCGCCAGCAGCACAGGGAATGGCTACACCTTC.

The V gene is TRBV7-2, the J gene TRBJ2-5; 8 bases match TRBD1. Germline trimming cut 4 bases from V and 4 bases from J; bases unmatched to any gene: 8. The CDR3 loop spans 15 amino acids. Germline CDR1 and CDR2: SGHTA and FQGNSA. This CDR3 reads CASSSTLGQGETQYF. The CDR3 coding sequence is TGTGCCAGCAGCTCAACTCTCGGACAGGGAGAGACCCAGTACTTC.

This clone was recorded only once. The rearrangement joins TRBV7-9 to TRBJ2-3; D is unclear. CDR3 length: 17 residues. Germline loops: CDR1 SEHNR, CDR2 FQNEAQ (reference sequence). V lost 5 bases, J lost 1 base, and 19 bases lay in between. The DNA of the CDR3 is TGTGCCAGCAGCCCCCCCCCGAAGCCCCACCGCACAGATACGCAGTATTTT. It specifies CASSPPPKPHRTDTQYF.

The V and J genes are TRBV6-1 and TRBJ2-3; 7 positions agree with TRBD1. Germline-derived CDR1 and CDR2 are MNHNS and SASEGT. V was clipped by 1 base and J by 4 bases; unmatched bases: 8. The CDR3 totals 16 residues. The CDR3 DNA sequence: TGTGCCAGCAGTGAAGGCCGTGAGACAGGGCCAGATACGCAGTATTTT. Protein product: CASSEGRETGPDTQYF.

The genes are TRBV9 and TRBJ2-3, with D maybe TRBD2 (6 bases). The germline gives CDR1 SGDLS, CDR2 YYNGEE. V dropped 0 bases and J dropped 4 bases, with 12 bases sitting between them. The CDR3 sequence is 15 residues long. CDR3 DNA: TGTGCCAGCAGCGTAGACGGGAGTGACGCAGATACGCAGTATTTT. It specifies CASSVDGSDADTQYF. The full variable domain, rest sourced from reference TRBV9 and TRBJ2-3, is DSGVTQTPKHLITATGQRVTLRCSPRSGDLSVYWYQQSLDQGLQFLIQYYNGEERAKGNILERFSAQQFPDLHSELNLSSLELGDSALYFCASSVDGSDADTQYFGPGTRLTVL.